A selection of T cell receptor beta chains follows, all from one sample in a study of regulatory T cells in long-lasting Graves disease. A single record per CDR3 protein comes from TCRdb applying MiXCR to the multiplex PCR reads. Here the sample spans about 660,000 distinct CDR3 sequences, 30% being singletons. Sequenced here: peripheral blood mononuclear cells (PBMCs), sampled when the disease was refractory, from a patient treated with antithyroid drugs. These receptors came from a female donor with Graves disease. The CDR3 runs from the conserved cysteine through the conserved F or W. The D gene is left open where the match is weak. Clone size is shown for a subset of rows, as once, few, many or a class of expanded clone.

V: TRBV6-2/TRBV6-3; size: few; D: -; J: TRBJ2-7; DNA: TGTGCCAGCAGTTACCGAAGGTCGGCGGGAAAGTACGAGCAGTACTTC; CDR3: CASSYRRSAGKYEQYF
V: TRBV19; size: -; D: TRBD1; J: TRBJ1-2; DNA: TGTGCCAGTACGGGCCCCAGGACAGGGGGGGACTATGGCTACACCTTC; CDR3: CASTGPRTGGDYGYTF
V: TRBV28; size: many; D: TRBD1; J: TRBJ2-5; DNA: TGTGCCAGCAGTTCGTTAGGACAGGGGAGACAAGAGACCCAGTACTTC; CDR3: CASSSLGQGRQETQYF
V: TRBV2; size: -; D: -; J: TRBJ1-3; DNA: TGTGCCAGCTCAGCGGATGTGGGAAACACCATATATTTT; CDR3: CASSADVGNTIYF
V: TRBV4-1; size: -; D: -; J: TRBJ1-1; DNA: TGCGCCAGCACCGCTCTGGCTTTTGGCACTGAAGCTTTCTTT; CDR3: CASTALAFGTEAFF
V: TRBV14; size: few; D: TRBD1; J: TRBJ1-1; DNA: TGTGCCAGCAGCCAAGATATCCGGGACAGGGGAGGCACTGAAGCTTTCTTT; CDR3: CASSQDIRDRGGTEAFF
V: TRBV7-8; size: few; D: -; J: TRBJ1-4; DNA: TGTGCCAGCAGCTCCCTCGGCGGCCTTTTGGATGAAAAACTGTTTTTT; CDR3: CASSSLGGLLDEKLFF
V: TRBV12-3/TRBV12-4; size: -; D: -; J: TRBJ2-2; DNA: TGTGCCAGCAGCCGGGGCGGCCCCGGAGGGCCCGGGGAGCTGTTTTTT; CDR3: CASSRGGPGGPGELFF
V: TRBV7-9; size: -; D: TRBD1; J: TRBJ1-1; DNA: TGTGCCAGCAGCCCGCAGGGGACAGGGGTAAACACTGAAGCTTTCTTT; CDR3: CASSPQGTGVNTEAFF
V: TRBV5-6; size: -; D: -; J: TRBJ1-6; DNA: TGTGCCAGCAGCTTGGGGGGATCTTTTGGGAATTCACCCCTCCACTTT; CDR3: CASSLGGSFGNSPLHF
V: TRBV20-1; size: -; D: -; J: TRBJ1-5; DNA: TGCAGTGCTAGAGCAGGGATCTGGGATCAGCCCCAGCATTTT; CDR3: CSARAGIWDQPQHF
V: TRBV29-1; size: few; D: -; J: TRBJ1-2; DNA: TGCAGCGTTTGGACGGCGGCCGGCTATGGCTACACCTTC; CDR3: CSVWTAAGYGYTF
V: TRBV7-9; size: few; D: -; J: TRBJ2-5; DNA: TGTGCCAGCAGCCAACGAAATTCGGAGACCCAGTACTTC; CDR3: CASSQRNSETQYF
V: TRBV20-1; size: -; D: -; J: TRBJ1-1; DNA: TGCAGTGCTTCAGGGGTTGTCGCTGAAGCTTTCTTT; CDR3: CSASGVVAEAFF
V: TRBV5-1; size: -; D: TRBD2; J: TRBJ2-7; DNA: TGCGCCAGCAGCTTTTCTAGCGGGAGTCTCTACGAGCAGTACTTC; CDR3: CASSFSSGSLYEQYF
V: TRBV28; size: many; D: -; J: TRBJ1-1; DNA: TGTGCCAGCAGTTTCGAAGGGGCCTACACTGAAGCTTTCTTT; CDR3: CASSFEGAYTEAFF
V: TRBV15; size: -; D: -; J: TRBJ2-5; DNA: TGTGCCACCAGCCCCCGGGCGGGGGCGTTTACCCAGTACTTC; CDR3: CATSPRAGAFTQYF
V: TRBV29-1; size: -; D: TRBD2; J: TRBJ2-1; DNA: TGCAGCGGGAGTAGCGGGAGTTCTTACAATGAGCAGTTCTTC; CDR3: CSGSSGSSYNEQFF
V: TRBV12-3/TRBV12-4; size: -; D: -; J: TRBJ1-2; DNA: TGTGCCAGCAGTTTAGTTACGGTTGACTATGGCTACACCTTC; CDR3: CASSLVTVDYGYTF
V: TRBV20-1; size: few; D: TRBD2; J: TRBJ2-7; DNA: TGCAGTGCTAGGAAACTAGCGGGAGCCAGGGGTGAGCAGTACTTC; CDR3: CSARKLAGARGEQYF
V: TRBV12-3/TRBV12-4; size: -; D: TRBD1; J: TRBJ2-1; DNA: TGTGCCAGCAGTCCCCAGGGGGCTCTTGCCTACAATGAGCAGTTCTTC; CDR3: CASSPQGALAYNEQFF
V: TRBV6-4; size: many; D: TRBD2; J: TRBJ2-7; DNA: TGTGCCAGCAGTTATCGTAGCGGGAGTGGGGTCGAGCAGTACTTC; CDR3: CASSYRSGSGVEQYF
V: TRBV18; size: -; D: TRBD2; J: TRBJ2-7; DNA: TGTGCCAGCTCACTTAGCGGGAGCTCAAGGGAGCAGTACTTC; CDR3: CASSLSGSSREQYF
V: TRBV2; size: -; D: -; J: TRBJ1-6; DNA: TGTGCCAGCAGTGAGAAGGGCTCCTATAATTCACCCCTCCACTTT; CDR3: CASSEKGSYNSPLHF
V: TRBV20-1; size: -; D: -; J: TRBJ2-1; DNA: TGCAGTGCTAGGCTAGCTAGCTCCTACAATGAGCAGTTCTTC; CDR3: CSARLASSYNEQFF
V: TRBV9; size: -; D: TRBD1; J: TRBJ2-5; DNA: TGTGCCAGCAGCGTAGCGGCAGGGGGAACCCAAGAGACCCAGTACTTC; CDR3: CASSVAAGGTQETQYF